The 7 T cell receptor beta chains given below trace back to one sample, sequenced in a study of blood T cell repertoires in COVID-19. Some clones are missing from TCRdb's copy, which holds only in-frame ones; the method was immunoSEQ multiplex PCR. The sample consists of 500,000 to 600,000 clones, roughly nine tenths of them appearing once. The sample was peripheral blood. These receptor sequences come from a woman aged 50 to 65 with COVID-19, enrolled during active disease.

V is TRBV5-5 and J is TRBJ1-6; D is unclear. Germline loops: CDR1 SGHKS, CDR2 YYEKEE (reference sequence). The CDR3 is made up of 14 amino acids. Trimming took 0 bases from V and 14 from J, leaving 15 bases between them. CDR3 DNA: TGTGCCAGCAGCTTGGGGGCCGGCTTTCTGTCCCTCCACTTT. Translation gives CASSLGAGFLSLHF.

The rearrangement uses TRBV7-9 and TRBJ2-5, with a tentative D call TRBD1 (5 bases). The CDR3 consists of 15 residues. Per germline, CDR1 SEHNR and CDR2 FQNEAQ (reference sequence). Trimming took 5 bases from V and 2 from J, leaving 15 bases between them. The DNA for the CDR3 is TGTGCCAGCAGCCCCCGCCGGGCAGGGCAAGAGACCCAGTACTTC. It translates to CASSPRRAGQETQYF.

The chain joins TRBV5-6 to TRBJ2-1, with 9 nucleotides matching TRBD2. The length of the CDR3 is 15 residues. Unmatched junction bases numbered 5, after V lost 2 bases and J lost 5 bases. Germline CDR1 SGHDT, CDR2 YYEEEE. CDR3 loop: CASSFGTSPHNEQFF. In DNA, the CDR3 is TGTGCCAGCAGCTTCGGGACTAGCCCCCACAATGAGCAGTTCTTC.

The genes are TRBV28 and TRBJ2-3, with 14 nucleotides matching TRBD2. V was clipped by 5 bases and J by 0 bases; unmatched bases: 13. The CDR3 extends over 20 amino acids. Germline V gene lookup returns CDR1 MDHEN and CDR2 SYDVKM. CDR3 region: CASSPGLGLAGAPSTDTQYF. DNA for the CDR3: TGTGCCAGCAGTCCCGGCTTGGGACTAGCGGGGGCCCCTAGCACAGATACGCAGTATTTT.

The chain uses TRBV5-1 and TRBJ1-4; 11 bases map to TRBD1. This CDR3 has 17 amino acids. Trimming removed 7 bases from V and 0 bases from J; junction bases left unmatched: 8. Germline CDR1 is SGHRS and CDR2 is YFSETQ. The CDR3 is CASPRGDRGSTNEKLFF. The DNA of the CDR3 is TGCGCCAGCCCGAGGGGGGACAGGGGGTCAACTAATGAAAAACTGTTTTTT.

The J gene is TRBJ1-6, the V gene TRBV7-2; maybe TRBD1 (5 bases). Germline V lookup: CDR1 SGHTA, CDR2 FQGNSA. V was clipped by 6 bases and J by 11 bases, with 20 bases between them. The CDR3 spans 15 residues. The CDR3 DNA reads as TGTGCCAGCAGTCTCGTGGGACTTCTTTATCCACCCCTCCACTTT. It specifies CASSLVGLLYPPLHF.

The rearrangement links TRBV24-1 to TRBJ1-1; D remains unclear. CDR3 length: 13 amino acids. The V end was cut by 4 bases, the J end by 1 base, with 6 bases between. Germline assignment: CDR1 KGHDR and CDR2 SFDVKD. The CDR3 region is CATSDGANTEAFF. CDR3 nucleotide sequence: TGTGCCACCAGTGACGGAGCGAACACTGAAGCTTTCTTT.